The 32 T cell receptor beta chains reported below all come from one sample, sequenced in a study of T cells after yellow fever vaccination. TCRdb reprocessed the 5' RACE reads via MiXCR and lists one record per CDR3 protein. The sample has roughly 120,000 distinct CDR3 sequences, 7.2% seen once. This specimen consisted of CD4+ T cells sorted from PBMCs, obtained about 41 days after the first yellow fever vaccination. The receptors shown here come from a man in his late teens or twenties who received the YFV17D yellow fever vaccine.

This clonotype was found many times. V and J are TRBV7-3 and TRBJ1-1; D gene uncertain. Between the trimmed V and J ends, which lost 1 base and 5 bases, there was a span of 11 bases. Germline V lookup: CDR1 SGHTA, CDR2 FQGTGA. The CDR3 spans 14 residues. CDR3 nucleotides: TGTGCCAGCAGCTTAAGTGGGGTGGGTACTGAAGCTTTCTTT. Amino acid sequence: CASSLSGVGTEAFF.

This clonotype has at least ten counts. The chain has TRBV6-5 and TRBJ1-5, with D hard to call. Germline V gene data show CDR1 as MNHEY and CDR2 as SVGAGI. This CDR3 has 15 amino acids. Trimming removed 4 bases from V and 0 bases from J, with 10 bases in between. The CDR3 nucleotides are TGTGCCAGCAGTTCCACGCTTTATAGCAATCAGCCCCAGCATTTT. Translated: CASSSTLYSNQPQHF.

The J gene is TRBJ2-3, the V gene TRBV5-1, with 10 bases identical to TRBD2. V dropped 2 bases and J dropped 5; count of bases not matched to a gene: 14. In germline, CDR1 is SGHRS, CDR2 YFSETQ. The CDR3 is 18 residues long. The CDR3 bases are TGCGCCAGCAGCTTTCGGAGCGGGGGGGCCGGTTCAGGAGATACGCAGTATTTT. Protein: CASSFRSGGAGSGDTQYF.

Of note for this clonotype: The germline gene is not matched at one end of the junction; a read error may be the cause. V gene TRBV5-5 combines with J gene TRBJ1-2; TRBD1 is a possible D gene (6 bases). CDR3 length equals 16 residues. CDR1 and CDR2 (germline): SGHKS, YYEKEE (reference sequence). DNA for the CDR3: TGTGCCAACAGCTTGACCAACAGGGCTTCGGCCTATGGCTACACCTTC. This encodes CANSLTNRASAYGYTF.

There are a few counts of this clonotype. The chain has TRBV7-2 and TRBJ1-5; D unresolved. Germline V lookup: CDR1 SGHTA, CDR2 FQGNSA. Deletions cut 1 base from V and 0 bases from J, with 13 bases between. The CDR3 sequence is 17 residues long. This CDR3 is CASSLVGTPLSNQPQHF. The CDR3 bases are TGTGCCAGCAGCTTAGTGGGTACCCCCCTTAGCAATCAGCCCCAGCATTTT. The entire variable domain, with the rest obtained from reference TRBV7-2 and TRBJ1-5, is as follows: GAGVSQSPSNKVTEKGKDVELRCDPISGHTALYWYRQSLGQGLEFLIYFQGNSAPDKSGLPSDRFSAERTGGSVSTLTIQRTQQEDSAVYLCASSLVGTPLSNQPQHFGDGTRLSIL.

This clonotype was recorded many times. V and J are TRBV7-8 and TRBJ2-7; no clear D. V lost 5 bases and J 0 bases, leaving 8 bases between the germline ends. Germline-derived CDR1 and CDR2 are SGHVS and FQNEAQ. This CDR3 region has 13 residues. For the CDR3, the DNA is TGTGCCAGCAGCCCTCTCAGCTCCTACGAGCAGTACGTC. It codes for CASSPLSSYEQYV.

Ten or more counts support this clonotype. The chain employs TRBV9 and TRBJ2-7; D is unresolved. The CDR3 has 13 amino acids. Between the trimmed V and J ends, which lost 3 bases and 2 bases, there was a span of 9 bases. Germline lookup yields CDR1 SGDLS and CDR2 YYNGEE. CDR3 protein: CASSAHSTYEQYF. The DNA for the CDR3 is TGTGCCAGCAGCGCCCACAGTACCTACGAGCAGTACTTC.

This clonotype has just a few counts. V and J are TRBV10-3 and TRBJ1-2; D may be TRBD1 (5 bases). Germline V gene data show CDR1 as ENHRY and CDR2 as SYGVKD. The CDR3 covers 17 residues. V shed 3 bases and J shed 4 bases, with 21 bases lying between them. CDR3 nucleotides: TGTGCCATCAGTGAAGGCGGTGGGGCCGAGGGACGCTATGGCTACACCTTC. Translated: CAISEGGGAEGRYGYTF.

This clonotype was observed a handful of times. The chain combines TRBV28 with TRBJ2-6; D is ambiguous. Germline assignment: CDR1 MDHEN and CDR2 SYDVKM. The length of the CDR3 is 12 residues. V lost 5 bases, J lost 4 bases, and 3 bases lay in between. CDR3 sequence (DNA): TGTGCCAGCAGTCAGGGGGCCAACGTCCTGACTTTC. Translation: CASSQGANVLTF.

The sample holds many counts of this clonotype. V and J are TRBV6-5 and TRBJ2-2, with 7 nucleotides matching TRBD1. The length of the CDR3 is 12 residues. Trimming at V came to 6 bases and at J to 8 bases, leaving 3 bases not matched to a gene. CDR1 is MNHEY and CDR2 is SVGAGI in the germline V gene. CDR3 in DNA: TGTGCCAGCAGGAGGGGGCCTGGGGAGCTGTTTTTT. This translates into CASRRGPGELFF.

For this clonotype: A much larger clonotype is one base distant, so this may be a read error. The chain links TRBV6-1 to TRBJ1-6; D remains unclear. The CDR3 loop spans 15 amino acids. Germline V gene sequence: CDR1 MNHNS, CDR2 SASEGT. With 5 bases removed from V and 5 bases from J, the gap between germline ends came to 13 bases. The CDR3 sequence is CASSPRHGNNSPLHF. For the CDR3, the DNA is TGTGCCAGCAGTCCCAGACATGGTAATAATTCACCCCTCCACTTT.

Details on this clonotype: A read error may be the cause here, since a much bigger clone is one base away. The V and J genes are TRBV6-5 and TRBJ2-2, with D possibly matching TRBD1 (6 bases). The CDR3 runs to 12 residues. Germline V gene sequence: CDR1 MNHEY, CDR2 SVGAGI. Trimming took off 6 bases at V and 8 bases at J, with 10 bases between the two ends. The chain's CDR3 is CASRRGSGELFF. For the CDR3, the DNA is TGTGCCAGCAGGAGGGGGTCTGGGGAGCTGTTTTTT.

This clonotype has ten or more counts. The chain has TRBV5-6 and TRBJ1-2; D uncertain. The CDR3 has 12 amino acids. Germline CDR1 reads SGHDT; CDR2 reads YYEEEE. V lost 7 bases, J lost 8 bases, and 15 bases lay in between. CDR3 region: CASRWTEGGYTF. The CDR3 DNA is TGTGCCAGCCGATGGACCGAGGGAGGCTACACCTTC.

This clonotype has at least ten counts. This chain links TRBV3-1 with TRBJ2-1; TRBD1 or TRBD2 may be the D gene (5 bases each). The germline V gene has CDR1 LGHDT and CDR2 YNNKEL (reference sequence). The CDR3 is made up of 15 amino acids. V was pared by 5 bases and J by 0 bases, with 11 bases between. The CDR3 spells CASSGTASSYNEQFF. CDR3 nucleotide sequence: TGTGCCAGCAGCGGGACGGCTAGCTCCTACAATGAGCAGTTCTTC.

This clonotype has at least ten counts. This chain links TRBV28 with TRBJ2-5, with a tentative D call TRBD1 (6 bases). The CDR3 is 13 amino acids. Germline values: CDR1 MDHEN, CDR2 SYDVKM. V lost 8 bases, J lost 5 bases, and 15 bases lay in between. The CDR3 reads CASRYRARETQYF. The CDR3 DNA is TGTGCCAGCCGTTACAGGGCCAGGGAGACCCAGTACTTC. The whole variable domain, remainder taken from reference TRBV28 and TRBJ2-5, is DVKVTQSSRYLVKRTGEKVFLECVQDMDHENMFWYRQDPGLGLRLIYFSYDVKMKEKGDIPEGYSVSREKKERFSLILESASTNQTSMYLCASRYRARETQYFGPGTRLLVL.

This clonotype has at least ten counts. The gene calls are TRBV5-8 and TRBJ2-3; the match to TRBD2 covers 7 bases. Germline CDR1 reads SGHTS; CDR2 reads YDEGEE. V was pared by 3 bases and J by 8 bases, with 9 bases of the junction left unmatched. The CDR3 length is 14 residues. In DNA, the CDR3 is TGTGCCAGCAGCTCCCAACTAGCGACCGGTACGCAGTATTTT. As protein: CASSSQLATGTQYF. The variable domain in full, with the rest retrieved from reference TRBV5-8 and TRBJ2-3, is EAGVTQSPTHLIKTRGQQATLRCSPISGHTSVYWYQQALGLGLQFLLWYDEGEERNRGNFPPRFSGRQFPNYSSELNVNALELEDSALYLCASSSQLATGTQYFGPGTRLTVL.

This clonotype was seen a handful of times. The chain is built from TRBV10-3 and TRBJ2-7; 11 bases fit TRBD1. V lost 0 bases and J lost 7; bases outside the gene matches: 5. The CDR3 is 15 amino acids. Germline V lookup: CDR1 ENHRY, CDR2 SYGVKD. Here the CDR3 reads CAISESGQGAREQYV. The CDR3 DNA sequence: TGTGCCATCAGTGAGTCTGGACAGGGGGCGAGGGAGCAGTACGTC.

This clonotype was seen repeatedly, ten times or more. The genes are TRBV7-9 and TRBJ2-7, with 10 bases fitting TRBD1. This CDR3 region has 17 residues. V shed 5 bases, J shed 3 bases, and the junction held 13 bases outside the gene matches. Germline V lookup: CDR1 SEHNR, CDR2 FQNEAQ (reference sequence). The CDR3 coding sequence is TGTGCCAGCAGCAAGACAGGGGGCACCTTACTAAACTACGAGCAGTACTTC. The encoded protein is CASSKTGGTLLNYEQYF.

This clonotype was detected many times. The CDR3 sequence is CASSFGGELFF. The CDR3 bases are TGTGCCAGCAGCTTCGGGGGGGAGCTGTTTTTT. V and J are TRBV7-2 and TRBJ2-2; no firm D call. The CDR3 consists of 11 residues. Germline CDR1 and CDR2: SGHTA and FQGNSA. V lost 3 bases to trimming and J lost 8 bases, with 4 bases between them.

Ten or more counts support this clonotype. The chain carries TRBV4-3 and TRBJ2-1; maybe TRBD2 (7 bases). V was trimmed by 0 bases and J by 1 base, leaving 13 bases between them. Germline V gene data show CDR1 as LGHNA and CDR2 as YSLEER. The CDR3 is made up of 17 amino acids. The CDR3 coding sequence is TGCGCCAGCAGCCAAGAATCGGCGGGGGCATCCTACAATGAGCAGTTCTTC. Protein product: CASSQESAGASYNEQFF.

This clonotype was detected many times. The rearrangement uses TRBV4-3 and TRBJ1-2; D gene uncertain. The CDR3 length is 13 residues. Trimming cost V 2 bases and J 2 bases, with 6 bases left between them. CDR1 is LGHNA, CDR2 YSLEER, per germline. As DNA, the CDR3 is TGCGCCAGCAGCCAAACAGTAAACTATGGCTACACCTTC. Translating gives CASSQTVNYGYTF.

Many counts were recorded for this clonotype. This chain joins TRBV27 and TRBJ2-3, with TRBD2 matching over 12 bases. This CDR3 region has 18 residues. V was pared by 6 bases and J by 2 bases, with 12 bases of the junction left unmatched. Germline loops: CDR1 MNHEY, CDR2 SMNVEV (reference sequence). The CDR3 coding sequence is TGTGCCAGCAGCCGCCTAGCGGGGGGGCCCCCCTCCACAGATACGCAGTATTTT. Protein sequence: CASSRLAGGPPSTDTQYF.

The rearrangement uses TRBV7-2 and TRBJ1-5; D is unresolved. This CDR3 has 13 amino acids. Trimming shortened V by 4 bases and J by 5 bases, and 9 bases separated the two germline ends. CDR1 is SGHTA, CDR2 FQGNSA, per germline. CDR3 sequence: CASSWHLDQPQHF. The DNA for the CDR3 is TGTGCCAGCAGCTGGCACCTTGATCAGCCCCAGCATTTT.

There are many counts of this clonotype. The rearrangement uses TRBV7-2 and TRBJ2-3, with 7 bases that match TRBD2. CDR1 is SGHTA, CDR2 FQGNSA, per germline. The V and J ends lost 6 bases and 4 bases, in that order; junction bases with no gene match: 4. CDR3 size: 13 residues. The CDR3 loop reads CASRGGVPDTQYF. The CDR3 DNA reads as TGTGCCAGCAGGGGAGGGGTCCCAGATACGCAGTATTTT.

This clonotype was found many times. CDR3 DNA sequence: TGTGCCAGCAGTTTATATACACGGGAAGGGCATTTT. Protein product: CASSLYTREGHF. The chain has TRBV28 and TRBJ1-5, with no clear D. The germline V and J ends were trimmed by 1 base and 15 bases, with 13 bases remaining between them. Germline V gene sequence: CDR1 MDHEN, CDR2 SYDVKM. CDR3 size: 12 residues.

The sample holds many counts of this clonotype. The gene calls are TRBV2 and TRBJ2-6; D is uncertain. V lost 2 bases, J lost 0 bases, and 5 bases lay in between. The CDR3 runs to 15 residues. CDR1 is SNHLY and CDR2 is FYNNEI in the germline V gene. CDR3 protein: CASSEKTSGANVLTF. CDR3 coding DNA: TGTGCCAGCAGTGAAAAAACCTCTGGGGCCAACGTCCTGACTTTC.

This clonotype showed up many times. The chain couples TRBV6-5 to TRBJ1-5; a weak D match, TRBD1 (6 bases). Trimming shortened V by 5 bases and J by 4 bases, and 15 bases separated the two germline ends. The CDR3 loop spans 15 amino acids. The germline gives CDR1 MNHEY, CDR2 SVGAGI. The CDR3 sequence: CASSRGQFLNQPQHF. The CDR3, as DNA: TGTGCCAGCAGTAGAGGACAGTTCCTTAATCAGCCCCAGCATTTT.

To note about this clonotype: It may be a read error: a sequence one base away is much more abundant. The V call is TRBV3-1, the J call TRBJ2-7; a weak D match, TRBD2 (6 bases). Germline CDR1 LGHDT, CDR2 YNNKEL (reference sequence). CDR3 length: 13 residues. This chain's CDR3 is CASSQEGTYEKYF. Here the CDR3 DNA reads TGTGCCAGCAGCCAGGAGGGAACCTACGAGAAGTACTTC.

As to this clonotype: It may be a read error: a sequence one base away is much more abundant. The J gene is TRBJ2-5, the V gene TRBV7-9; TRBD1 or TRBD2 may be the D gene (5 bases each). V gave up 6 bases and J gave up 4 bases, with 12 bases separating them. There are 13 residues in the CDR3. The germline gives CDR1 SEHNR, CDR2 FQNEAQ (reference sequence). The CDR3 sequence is CASRPRGLETQYF. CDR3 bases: TGTGCCAGCAGACCCCGGGGCCTAGAGACCCAGTACTTC.

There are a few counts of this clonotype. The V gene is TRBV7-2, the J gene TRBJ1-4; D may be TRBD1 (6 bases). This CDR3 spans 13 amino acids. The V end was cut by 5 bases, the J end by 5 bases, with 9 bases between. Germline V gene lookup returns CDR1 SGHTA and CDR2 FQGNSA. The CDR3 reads CASSTGQNEKLFF. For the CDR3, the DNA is TGTGCCAGCAGCACCGGACAGAATGAAAAACTGTTTTTT.

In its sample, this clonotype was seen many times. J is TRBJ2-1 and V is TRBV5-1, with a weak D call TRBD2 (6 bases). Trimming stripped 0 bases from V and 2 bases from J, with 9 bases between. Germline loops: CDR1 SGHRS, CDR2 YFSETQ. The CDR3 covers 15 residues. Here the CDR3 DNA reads TGCGCCAGCAGCTTGGCCGGGACTGCCTACAATGAGCAGTTCTTC. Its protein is CASSLAGTAYNEQFF.

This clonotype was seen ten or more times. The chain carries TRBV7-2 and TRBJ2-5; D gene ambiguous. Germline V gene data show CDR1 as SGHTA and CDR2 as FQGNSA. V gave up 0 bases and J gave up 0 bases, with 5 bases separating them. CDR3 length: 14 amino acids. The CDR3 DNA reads TGTGCCAGCAGCTTAGCCGGGTACCAAGAGACCCAGTACTTC. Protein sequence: CASSLAGYQETQYF.